This is a list of T cell receptor beta chains from one sample in a study of cytomegalovirus exposure and HLA in healthy donors. Measured with immunoSEQ multiplex PCR; TCRdb has only the in-frame clones, and not every one. The top ten clones hold roughly 1.8% of a sample with some 150,000 clones, 60% to 85% of them seen once. Specimen: PBMCs. The receptor set was obtained from a female donor in good health and CMV-seropositive. The CDR3 runs from the conserved cysteine through the conserved F or W. A D gene is named only where the DNA matches it firmly. Size is omitted from some rows. Given values are once, few, many or a class for expanded clones.

DNA: TGTGCCAGTAGTATAGGAGGCCAGTTGAACACTGAAGCTTTCTTT
CDR3: CASSIGGQLNTEAFF
J: TRBJ1-1
D: .
size: .
V: TRBV19

DNA: TGTGCCAGCAGGGGACTAGCGGAGGCAGATACGCAGTATTTT
CDR3: CASRGLAEADTQYF
J: TRBJ2-3
D: TRBD2
size: .
V: TRBV9

DNA: TGTGCCATCAGTGAGTGGACAGACACAGATACGCAGTATTTT
CDR3: CAISEWTDTDTQYF
J: TRBJ2-3
D: .
size: few
V: TRBV10-3

DNA: TGTGCCAGCAGTTTATTTGCGTATGGCTACACCTTC
CDR3: CASSLFAYGYTF
J: TRBJ1-2
D: .
size: few
V: TRBV28

DNA: TGTGCCAGCAGTGTTAGCAAGAACACCGGGGAGCTGTTTTTT
CDR3: CASSVSKNTGELFF
J: TRBJ2-2
D: .
size: .
V: TRBV2

DNA: TGTGCCAGCACCTCCTCAGGGTTGGCCAACGTCCTGACTTTC
CDR3: CASTSSGLANVLTF
J: TRBJ2-6
D: .
size: .
V: TRBV6-6

DNA: TGTGCCAGCAGCTCCGAGACTAGCCGCTCCACAGATACGCAGTATTTT
CDR3: CASSSETSRSTDTQYF
J: TRBJ2-3
D: TRBD2
size: few
V: TRBV7-6

DNA: TGTGCCAGCAGTGGGGGGGTACAAGAGACCCAGTACTTC
CDR3: CASSGGVQETQYF
J: TRBJ2-5
D: TRBD2
size: .
V: TRBV7-2

DNA: TGTGCCAGCAGTCGCGAGAACACCGGGGAGCTGTTTTTT
CDR3: CASSRENTGELFF
J: TRBJ2-2
D: .
size: .
V: TRBV2

DNA: TGTGCCATCAGCTTCGCCAGGGGCGAAGAGACCCAGTACTTC
CDR3: CAISFARGEETQYF
J: TRBJ2-5
D: .
size: once
V: TRBV10-3

DNA: TGTGCCAGCAGTTGGGGGGCTCCGACAGGGGGCTTTGGCTACACCTTC
CDR3: CASSWGAPTGGFGYTF
J: TRBJ1-2
D: TRBD1
size: .
V: TRBV6-5

DNA: TGCGCCAGCAGTCAGGGACATCTGGAGTCCTACGAGCAGTACTTC
CDR3: CASSQGHLESYEQYF
J: TRBJ2-7
D: .
size: once
V: TRBV4-1

DNA: TGCGCCAGCAGCCTGGACCCCAGCGGTTCGGGGGGCACCTACAATGAGCAGTTCTTC
CDR3: CASSLDPSGSGGTYNEQFF
J: TRBJ2-1
D: .
size: .
V: TRBV5-1

DNA: TGTGCCAGCAGTTACGGGGGCGGACTCAATGAAAAACTGTTTTTT
CDR3: CASSYGGGLNEKLFF
J: TRBJ1-4
D: .
size: .
V: TRBV6-5

DNA: TGTGCCAGCAGCTCCACACAGGGATGGTATGGCTACACCTTC
CDR3: CASSSTQGWYGYTF
J: TRBJ1-2
D: .
size: .
V: TRBV7-2

DNA: TGTGCCAGCACCACGCTATCCTGGCGGGGTGCTTTCTTT
CDR3: CASTTLSWRGAFF
J: TRBJ1-1
D: .
size: .
V: TRBV13

DNA: TGTGCCAGCAGCTTGGAACAGCTCGCCCTTTTAGGCTACACCTTC
CDR3: CASSLEQLALLGYTF
J: TRBJ1-2
D: .
size: once
V: TRBV5-5

DNA: TGTGCCAGCAGCTTCCGCTCTGCGGGAGGGCCTGAGACCCAGTACTTC
CDR3: CASSFRSAGGPETQYF
J: TRBJ2-5
D: TRBD2
size: .
V: TRBV7-7

DNA: TGTGCCAGCAGTCTACAGGGGGTATCTGGAAACACCATATATTTT
CDR3: CASSLQGVSGNTIYF
J: TRBJ1-3
D: TRBD1
size: few
V: TRBV28

DNA: TGTGCCAGCTCACCATCGGAGGTCCGGACCGGGGAGCTGTTTTTT
CDR3: CASSPSEVRTGELFF
J: TRBJ2-2
D: .
size: .
V: TRBV18

DNA: TGTGCCAGTAATCGACGGACAGGGAATCAGCCCCAGCATTTT
CDR3: CASNRRTGNQPQHF
J: TRBJ1-5
D: TRBD1
size: once
V: TRBV19

DNA: TGTGCTAGTGCCTCCGTCGTGGGCGCCTCCTGGACCGGGGAGCTGTTTTTT
CDR3: CASASVVGASWTGELFF
J: TRBJ2-2
D: .
size: .
V: TRBV12-5

DNA: TGTGCCAGCAGCATCGGGGGAAGCCAAGAGACCCAGTACTTC
CDR3: CASSIGGSQETQYF
J: TRBJ2-5
D: .
size: .
V: TRBV7-3

DNA: TGCGCCAGCAGCTTGGTTGGCGGGAGGGCCGGAGATACGCAGTATTTT
CDR3: CASSLVGGRAGDTQYF
J: TRBJ2-3
D: TRBD2
size: .
V: TRBV5-1

DNA: TGCAGCGTCCTCCCCTACGACACGAACTCCTACAATGAGCAGTTCTTC
CDR3: CSVLPYDTNSYNEQFF
J: TRBJ2-1
D: .
size: .
V: TRBV29-1

DNA: TGTGCCAGCACCGGGTCAAGTTACGAGCAGTACTTC
CDR3: CASTGSSYEQYF
J: TRBJ2-7
D: .
size: .
V: TRBV2

DNA: TGTGCCAGCAGAGAGGGTAGGGAAGGCTACACCTTC
CDR3: CASREGREGYTF
J: TRBJ1-2
D: .
size: .
V: TRBV28

DNA: TGCAGCGTTGTTTGGCGGGGGGGCACAGATACGCAGTATTTT
CDR3: CSVVWRGGTDTQYF
J: TRBJ2-3
D: TRBD2
size: .
V: TRBV29-1

DNA: TGCAGCGTTGTGGGCAGGGCGGGGGACTATGGCTACACCTTC
CDR3: CSVVGRAGDYGYTF
J: TRBJ1-2
D: .
size: .
V: TRBV29-1

DNA: TGTGCCAGCAGCTTATCTGGGCTCAATGAGCAGTTCTTC
CDR3: CASSLSGLNEQFF
J: TRBJ2-1
D: .
size: .
V: TRBV7-2

DNA: TGCGCCAGCAGCCAAAGAGGTGAGCAGTTCTTC
CDR3: CASSQRGEQFF
J: TRBJ2-1
D: .
size: .
V: TRBV4-1

DNA: TGTGCCAGCAGTGAGCAGGGGGCCTACAATGAGCAGTTCTTC
CDR3: CASSEQGAYNEQFF
J: TRBJ2-1
D: TRBD1
size: .
V: TRBV2

DNA: TGTGCCAGCACAGCCCGGGGCTCCTACAATGAGCAGTTCTTC
CDR3: CASTARGSYNEQFF
J: TRBJ2-1
D: .
size: .
V: TRBV28

DNA: TGTGCCAGCAGTATGACCGGGACAACGGGAAACACCATATATTTT
CDR3: CASSMTGTTGNTIYF
J: TRBJ1-3
D: .
size: .
V: TRBV6-5

DNA: TGCGCCAGCAGCCAACAAAGACCCAGGGGTATAGCCGGCTACGAGCAGTACTTC
CDR3: CASSQQRPRGIAGYEQYF
J: TRBJ2-7
D: .
size: .
V: TRBV4-1

DNA: TGTGCCAGCAGTTACTTGGCGGGGGGCCGCACAGATACGCAGTATTTT
CDR3: CASSYLAGGRTDTQYF
J: TRBJ2-3
D: TRBD2
size: .
V: TRBV6-5

DNA: TGTGCCAGCAGCGTAGACGAGGTGAGAGCAGATACGCAGTATTTT
CDR3: CASSVDEVRADTQYF
J: TRBJ2-3
D: .
size: .
V: TRBV9

DNA: TGTGCCAGCATTCGGGACAGGGAAGATACGCAGTATTTT
CDR3: CASIRDREDTQYF
J: TRBJ2-3
D: TRBD1
size: .
V: TRBV2

DNA: TGTGCCATCAGTGAATCACAGGGGGCGGGTGAGCAGTACTTC
CDR3: CAISESQGAGEQYF
J: TRBJ2-7
D: TRBD1
size: few
V: TRBV10-3

DNA: TGTGCCAGCAGCCGCGGGACTAGCGGGGGGACCGGGCGGAAGCAGTTCTTC
CDR3: CASSRGTSGGTGRKQFF
J: TRBJ2-1
D: TRBD2
size: .
V: TRBV5-8

DNA: TGTGCCAGCAGCTTAGTCATCAACACCGGGGAGCTGTTTTTT
CDR3: CASSLVINTGELFF
J: TRBJ2-2
D: .
size: .
V: TRBV11-2

DNA: TGTGCCAGCAGCCATGAGTCGGCGGGTCTTAGGACCCAGTACTTC
CDR3: CASSHESAGLRTQYF
J: TRBJ2-5
D: .
size: .
V: TRBV4-2

DNA: TGTGCCAGCAGCCGCACAGGGGGCGGGGACACAGATACGCAGTATTTT
CDR3: CASSRTGGGDTDTQYF
J: TRBJ2-3
D: TRBD1
size: few
V: TRBV28

DNA: TGTGCCAGCAGCCCAGGGCCTAGGGGGGCCAACGTCCTGACTTTC
CDR3: CASSPGPRGANVLTF
J: TRBJ2-6
D: .
size: .
V: TRBV7-3

DNA: TGTGCCAGTAGTATGAGTCCTAGCGGGAGGGGGAGTAACATTCAGTACTTC
CDR3: CASSMSPSGRGSNIQYF
J: TRBJ2-4
D: TRBD2
size: .
V: TRBV19

DNA: TGTGCCAGCAGTTTTGGTCGGCTAGAGGTCGGAGATACGCAGTATTTT
CDR3: CASSFGRLEVGDTQYF
J: TRBJ2-3
D: .
size: .
V: TRBV27

DNA: TGCGCCAGCAGGCCGGGACTAGCGGACACAGAGACCCAGTACTTC
CDR3: CASRPGLADTETQYF
J: TRBJ2-5
D: TRBD2
size: few
V: TRBV10-2

DNA: TGCGCCAGCAGCCCGAGCGGGACTACCTTCAATGAGCAGTTCTTC
CDR3: CASSPSGTTFNEQFF
J: TRBJ2-1
D: TRBD2
size: .
V: TRBV4-1

DNA: TGTGCCAGCAGTTACCAGTCTGGCACCGGGGAGCTGTTTTTT
CDR3: CASSYQSGTGELFF
J: TRBJ2-2
D: .
size: .
V: TRBV6-6

DNA: TGTGCCAGCAGTGAATTGGGCAGGGGACGAGGCTACACCTTC
CDR3: CASSELGRGRGYTF
J: TRBJ1-2
D: .
size: .
V: TRBV2

DNA: TGTGCCAGAAGCTTCTCGGGCGCGGGGGCGGTTACTAGCACAGATACGCAGTATTTT
CDR3: CARSFSGAGAVTSTDTQYF
J: TRBJ2-3
D: .
size: .
V: TRBV5-3

DNA: TGTGCCAGCAGCGTCGACGGAGAGAACACTGAAGCTTTCTTT
CDR3: CASSVDGENTEAFF
J: TRBJ1-1
D: .
size: .
V: TRBV7-3

DNA: TGTGCCAGCAGTGAAGAGATAGCGGGAGGCGGGGAGCAGTACTTC
CDR3: CASSEEIAGGGEQYF
J: TRBJ2-7
D: TRBD2
size: .
V: TRBV6-1

DNA: TGTGCCAGCAGTGAAGTTTACTACAATCAGCCCCAGCATTTT
CDR3: CASSEVYYNQPQHF
J: TRBJ1-5
D: .
size: .
V: TRBV2

DNA: TGCAGCGTGTGGACAGGGACTTCCTACGAGCAGTACTTC
CDR3: CSVWTGTSYEQYF
J: TRBJ2-7
D: TRBD1
size: .
V: TRBV29-1

DNA: TGTGCCAGCAGCTTAAAGGGGAACTATGGCTACACCTTC
CDR3: CASSLKGNYGYTF
J: TRBJ1-2
D: .
size: .
V: TRBV7-6

DNA: TGCGCCAGCAGCTTGGCCGGGGGGAGTGGCAATGAGCAGTTCTTC
CDR3: CASSLAGGSGNEQFF
J: TRBJ2-1
D: TRBD2
size: .
V: TRBV5-1